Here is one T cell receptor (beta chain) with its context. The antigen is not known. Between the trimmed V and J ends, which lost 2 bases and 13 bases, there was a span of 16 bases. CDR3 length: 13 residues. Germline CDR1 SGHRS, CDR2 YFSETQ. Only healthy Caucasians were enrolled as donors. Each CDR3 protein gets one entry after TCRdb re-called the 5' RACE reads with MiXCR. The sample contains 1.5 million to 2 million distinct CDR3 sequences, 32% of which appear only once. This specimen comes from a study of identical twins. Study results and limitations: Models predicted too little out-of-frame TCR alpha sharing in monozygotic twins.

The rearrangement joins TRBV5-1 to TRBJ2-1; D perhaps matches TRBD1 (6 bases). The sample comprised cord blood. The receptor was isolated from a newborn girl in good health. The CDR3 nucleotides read TGCGCCAGCAGCTTATCAGGGGAAGAGACCCAGTTCTTC. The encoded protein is CASSLSGEETQFF.